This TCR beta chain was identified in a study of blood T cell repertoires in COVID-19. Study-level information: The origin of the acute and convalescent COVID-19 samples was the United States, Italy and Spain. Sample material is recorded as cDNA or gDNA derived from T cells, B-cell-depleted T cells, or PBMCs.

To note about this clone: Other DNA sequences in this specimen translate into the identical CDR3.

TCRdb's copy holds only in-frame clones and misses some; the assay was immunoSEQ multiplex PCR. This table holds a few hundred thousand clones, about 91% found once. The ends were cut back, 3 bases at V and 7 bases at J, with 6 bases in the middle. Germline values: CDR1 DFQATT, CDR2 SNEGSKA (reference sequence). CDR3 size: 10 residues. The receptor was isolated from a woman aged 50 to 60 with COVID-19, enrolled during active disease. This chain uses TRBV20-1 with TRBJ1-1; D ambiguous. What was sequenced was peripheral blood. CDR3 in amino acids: CSASAGEAFF. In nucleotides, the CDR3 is TGCAGTGCTAGTGCGGGTGAAGCTTTCTTT.